One sample yielded the 25 T cell receptor beta chains listed below, sequenced in a study of T cell clonotyping in hematopoietic cell transplantation. Profiled with immunoSEQ multiplex PCR; TCRdb holds only in-frame clones, not every one. The table shows some 40,000 clones, with 90% to 95% occurring only once. The sample comprised peripheral blood mononuclear cells. The receptors stem from a woman aged 50 to 60 in good health. Some clones in this sample may be carry-over from other donors' samples.

The gene calls are TRBV10-3 and TRBJ2-7, with TRBD1 matching over 7 bases. The CDR3 runs to 12 residues. Germline CDR1 and CDR2: ENHRY and SYGVKD. J gave up 2 bases and V 10 bases, and 5 bases lay outside the gene matches. The CDR3 DNA is TGTGCCACCGGGACAGAGACCTACGAGCAGTACTTC. This gives the protein CATGTETYEQYF.

The chain combines TRBV28 with TRBJ2-5, with 8 bases identical to TRBD2. Germline trimming cut 4 bases from V and 4 bases from J; bases unmatched to any gene: 8. CDR1 and CDR2 (germline): MDHEN, SYDVKM. The CDR3 runs to 15 residues. DNA of the CDR3: TGTGCCAGCAGTTCCGGGGGGGCCGGAGGAGAGACCCAGTACTTC. Protein product: CASSSGGAGGETQYF.

V and J are TRBV10-3 and TRBJ1-2; the D is unclear. Trimming left V 3 bases short and J 8 bases short, with 22 bases between. The germline V gene has CDR1 ENHRY and CDR2 SYGVKD. This CDR3 region has 16 residues. This chain's CDR3 is CAISDSAVEAWEGYTF. CDR3 in DNA: TGTGCCATCAGTGACTCGGCCGTCGAGGCCTGGGAAGGCTACACCTTC.

The chain employs TRBV6-1 and TRBJ1-3; maybe TRBD1 (5 bases). The germline V gene has CDR1 MNHNS and CDR2 SASEGT. The CDR3 loop spans 15 amino acids. V was pared by 0 bases and J by 2 bases, with 8 bases between. The CDR3 is CASSEAPGAGNTIYF. The CDR3 DNA reads as TGTGCCAGCAGTGAAGCGCCGGGGGCTGGAAACACCATATATTTT.

The chain joins TRBV5-6 to TRBJ1-6; D is possibly TRBD1 (5 bases). The CDR3 runs 16 residues. Trimming left V 0 bases short and J 7 bases short, with 14 bases between. In germline, CDR1 is SGHDT, CDR2 YYEEEE. The chain's CDR3 is CASSLAGFGENSPLHF. CDR3 DNA sequence: TGTGCCAGCAGCTTGGCAGGGTTTGGGGAAAATTCACCCCTCCACTTT.

This chain uses TRBV27 with TRBJ2-3; possible D gene TRBD1, 5 bases. V was shortened by 1 base and J by 6 bases, with 14 bases between the two germline ends. Germline CDR1 MNHEY, CDR2 SMNVEV (reference sequence). CDR3 length: 15 residues. The CDR3 nucleotides are TGTGCCAGCAGTTTATTGGGGCCAACCCGGGATACGCAGTATTTT. Its protein product is CASSLLGPTRDTQYF.

The genes are TRBV6-5 and TRBJ2-7, with 9 bases identical to TRBD1. Losses at the gene ends were 6 bases for V and 3 bases for J; bases not matched to a gene: 9. CDR3 size: 15 residues. The germline gives CDR1 MNHEY, CDR2 SVGAGI. For the CDR3, the DNA is TGTGCCAGCAGCCTAGACCGGACAGGGGTCTACGAGCAGTACTTC. Residues: CASSLDRTGVYEQYF.

The genes are TRBV30 and TRBJ2-1, with D tentatively TRBD1 (6 bases). Germline-derived CDR1 and CDR2 are GTSNPN and SVGIG (reference sequence). V was pared by 0 bases and J by 9 bases, with 9 bases between. The CDR3 is 12 residues long. The CDR3 DNA is TGTGCCTGGAGTGTACAAGGGGGTGAGCAGTTCTTC. Amino acid sequence: CAWSVQGGEQFF.

The chain combines TRBV7-9 with TRBJ1-4, with 7 positions matching TRBD1. The CDR3 loop spans 15 amino acids. The trim removed 2 bases at V and 8 bases at J, leaving 8 bases unmatched. Germline V CDR1 and CDR2: SEHNR, FQNEAQ (reference sequence). The chain's CDR3 is CASSLPTGLSEKLFF. CDR3 DNA: TGTGCCAGCAGCTTACCGACAGGGCTGAGCGAAAAACTGTTTTTT.

J is TRBJ1-2 and V is TRBV30, with 7 bases fitting TRBD1. This CDR3 has 16 residues. Germline loops: CDR1 GTSNPN, CDR2 SVGIG (reference sequence). Trimming took 4 bases from V and 4 from J; bases not matched to a gene: 15. CDR3 sequence (DNA): TGTGCCTGGATCCGGATTAGCACAGGGGAATTCTATGGCTACACCTTC. As protein: CAWIRISTGEFYGYTF.

This chain uses TRBV2 with TRBJ1-1, with D perhaps TRBD1 (6 bases). CDR3 length equals 12 residues. Germline V gene data show CDR1 as SNHLY and CDR2 as FYNNEI. With 7 bases removed from V and 5 bases from J, the gap between germline ends came to 11 bases. The CDR3 nucleotides are TGTGCCAGCATGGGAGGGGGGACTGAAGCTTTCTTT. Encoded protein: CASMGGGTEAFF.

The CDR3 sequence is CASSQRGNTEAFF. The CDR3 bases are TGTGCCAGCAGCCAGCGTGGGAACACTGAAGCTTTCTTT. V gene TRBV16 combines with J gene TRBJ1-1; no firm D call. The CDR3 is 13 residues long. Trimming took 3 bases from V and 1 from J, leaving 6 bases between them. Germline CDR1 is KGHSY and CDR2 is FQNENV.

Only one count was recorded for this clone. The J gene is TRBJ1-1, the V gene TRBV12-5, with 7 bases fitting TRBD1. Germline values: CDR1 LGHNT, CDR2 FRNRAP. V lost 3 bases, J lost 9 bases, and 10 bases stayed unmatched. The CDR3 spans 14 residues. CDR3 nucleotide sequence: TGTGCTAGTGGTTTTTATCCCGGGACAGAAAAAGCTTTCTTT. It codes for CASGFYPGTEKAFF.

The chain joins TRBV11-3 to TRBJ1-3, with D uncertain. In germline, CDR1 is SGHNT, CDR2 YENEEA. The CDR3 runs 15 residues. V lost 1 base and J lost 1, with 8 bases in between. The CDR3 loop is CASSLVTASGNTIYF. CDR3 DNA: TGTGCCAGCAGCTTAGTAACTGCTTCTGGAAACACCATATATTTT.

V gene TRBV7-2 combines with J gene TRBJ2-2; 9 bases agree with TRBD1. This CDR3 spans 15 amino acids. V lost 5 bases and J lost 6; bases outside the gene matches: 7. Germline V gene data show CDR1 as SGHTA and CDR2 as FQGNSA. The CDR3 spells CASSVRDRASGELFF. In nucleotides, the CDR3 is TGTGCCAGCAGCGTCCGGGACAGGGCTTCCGGGGAGCTGTTTTTT.

The V gene is TRBV5-1, the J gene TRBJ1-6; a weak D match, TRBD1 (5 bases). The CDR3 has 15 amino acids. CDR1 and CDR2 (germline): SGHRS, YFSETQ. V lost 1 base to trimming and J lost 9 bases, with 14 bases between them. The CDR3 reads CASSLRAGQISPLHF. DNA for the CDR3: TGCGCCAGCAGCTTGCGGGCAGGACAAATTTCACCCCTCCACTTT.

The chain links TRBV11-3 to TRBJ1-2, with D uncertain. V lost 5 bases to trimming and J lost 2 bases, with 18 bases between them. Germline values: CDR1 SGHNT, CDR2 YENEEA. The CDR3 is made up of 16 amino acids. The CDR3 DNA reads as TGTGCCAGCAGCGATACTGGGAGTTCTCGGAACTATGGCTACACCTTC. Amino acids: CASSDTGSSRNYGYTF.

The V and J genes are TRBV5-5 and TRBJ2-7; D unresolved. Germline V gene lookup returns CDR1 SGHKS and CDR2 YYEKEE (reference sequence). The CDR3 spans 12 residues. V dropped 3 bases and J dropped 2 bases, with 6 bases sitting between them. This chain's CDR3 is CASSYSTYEQYF. The CDR3 DNA is TGTGCCAGCAGCTACAGCACCTACGAGCAGTACTTC.

The chain combines TRBV10-3 with TRBJ2-7; 7 nucleotides align to TRBD2. The germline V gene encodes CDR1 ENHRY and CDR2 SYGVKD. The CDR3 spans 15 residues. V dropped 2 bases and J dropped 1; count of bases not matched to a gene: 5. CDR3 DNA: TGTGCCATCAGTGAGCCCGGACTAGGATCCTACGAGCAGTACTTC. Translated: CAISEPGLGSYEQYF.

This clone was counted once. V and J are TRBV5-4 and TRBJ1-2; tentatively, D is TRBD1 (6 bases). The CDR3 extends over 13 amino acids. V lost 0 bases and J 7 bases, leaving 10 bases between the germline ends. From germline, CDR1 is SGHNT and CDR2 YYREEE (reference sequence). CDR3 DNA sequence: TGTGCCAGCAGCTTGGTGGGGGCTCCTGGCTACACCTTC. This translates into CASSLVGAPGYTF.

This chain connects TRBV14 to TRBJ1-2; D gene unclear. CDR3 size: 13 residues. Trimming cost V 0 bases and J 8 bases, with 10 bases left between them. CDR1 and CDR2 (germline): SGHDN, FVKESK. The DNA of the CDR3 is TGTGCCAGCAGCCAAGATCTAGCACAAGGCTACACCTTC. Translated: CASSQDLAQGYTF. The full variable domain, completed using reference TRBV14 and TRBJ1-2, is EAGVTQFPSHSVIEKGQTVTLRCDPISGHDNLYWYRRVMGKEIKFLLHFVKESKQDESGMPNNRFLAERTGGTYSTLKVQPAELEDSGVYFCASSQDLAQGYTFGSGTRLTVV.

The chain has TRBV5-4 and TRBJ2-3; D might be TRBD2 (5 bases). CDR3 length equals 11 residues. The V end was cut by 4 bases, the J end by 9 bases, with 9 bases between. Germline V lookup: CDR1 SGHNT, CDR2 YYREEE (reference sequence). The CDR3 is CASSPGGTQYF. In nucleotides, the CDR3 is TGTGCCAGCAGCCCAGGAGGAACGCAGTATTTT. The full variable domain, rest sourced from reference TRBV5-4 and TRBJ2-3, is ETGVTQSPTHLIKTRGQQVTLRCSSQSGHNTVSWYQQALGQGPQFIFQYYREEENGRGNFPPRFSGLQFPNYSSELNVNALELDDSALYLCASSPGGTQYFGPGTRLTVL.

The V and J genes are TRBV19 and TRBJ1-1; no clear D. The V end was cut by 3 bases, the J end by 7 bases, with 9 bases between. CDR3 length: 12 amino acids. Germline V gene lookup returns CDR1 LNHDA and CDR2 SQIVND (reference sequence). The CDR3 spells CASSIADIEAFF. The CDR3, as DNA: TGTGCCAGTAGTATCGCGGATATTGAAGCTTTCTTT.

The gene calls are TRBV9 and TRBJ1-3, with D unresolved. CDR1 SGDLS and CDR2 YYNGEE come from the germline V gene. Trimming shortened V by 3 bases and J by 0 bases, and 4 bases separated the two germline ends. The CDR3 runs to 13 residues. The CDR3 spells CASSDSSGNTIYF. For the CDR3, the DNA is TGTGCCAGCAGCGACAGCTCTGGAAACACCATATATTTT.

The chain carries TRBV19 and TRBJ1-1, with 8 bases that match TRBD1. The CDR3 contains 14 residues. Germline CDR1 LNHDA, CDR2 SQIVND (reference sequence). Trimming took 5 bases from V and 4 from J; bases not matched to a gene: 6. CDR3: CASSVSTGVTEAFF. CDR3 DNA: TGTGCCAGTAGTGTATCGACAGGGGTCACTGAAGCTTTCTTT.